This record looks at one T cell receptor beta chain sequence and its context. The target antigen is unknown. MiXCR, run by TCRdb on the reads, gives a single entry per CDR3 protein. The sample shows 570,000 or so distinct CDR3 sequences, about 40% of them seen only once. Trimming removed 5 bases from V and 4 bases from J, with 17 bases in between. The CDR3 length is 16 residues. The germline V gene has CDR1 MGHRA and CDR2 YSYEKL. This entry belongs to a study of T cell repertoires in cytomegalovirus infection. The material sequenced was cultured PBMCs, taken from culture after CMV antigen stimulation. This clonotype was sampled from a human donor in good health (CMV status not recorded). Some clones in this sample may be carry-over from other donors' samples. The V call is TRBV4-1, the J call TRBJ2-2, with D tentatively TRBD1 or TRBD2 (5 bases each). The CDR3 DNA reads TGCGCCAGCAGCAATATCCCAGGGACGTCCACCGGGGAGCTGTTTTTT. Translation: CASSNIPGTSTGELFF.